One and the same sample provided the 8 T cell receptor beta chains below, sequenced in a study of response to subunit inactivated influenza vaccine. TCRdb re-analysed the RT-PCR reads in MiXCR, keeping a single row per CDR3 protein. The sample includes about 480,000 distinct CDR3 sequences, less than 30% of them seen just once. Sequenced material: CD4+ T cells sorted from PBMCs, taken about 5 days after vaccination. These receptors were obtained from a man aged 45 to 65 who received an inactivated influenza vaccine.

The gene calls are TRBV6-2 or TRBV6-3 and TRBJ2-7; possible D gene TRBD1, 5 bases. CDR3 length equals 15 residues. Trimming removed 0 bases from V and 3 bases from J, with 12 bases in between. Germline lookup yields CDR1 MNHEY and CDR2 SVGEGT. The CDR3 DNA follows: TGTGCCAGCAGTTACTCGGCCAGACAGTTCTACGAGCAGTACTTC. It translates to CASSYSARQFYEQYF.

This clonotype was recorded at least ten times. This chain uses TRBV19 with TRBJ1-1; 7 bases map to TRBD1. Germline loops: CDR1 LNHDA, CDR2 SQIVND (reference sequence). V shed 5 bases, J shed 4 bases, and the junction held 7 bases outside the gene matches. The CDR3 is 14 amino acids. CDR3 protein: CASSLQGGPTEAFF. CDR3 DNA: TGTGCCAGTAGTCTTCAGGGGGGCCCCACTGAAGCTTTCTTT.

The rearrangement links TRBV20-1 to TRBJ2-1; D is unresolved. V shed 2 bases and J shed 5 bases, with 7 bases lying between them. CDR1 is DFQATT and CDR2 is SNEGSKA in the germline V gene (reference sequence). The CDR3 runs to 12 residues. CDR3 DNA sequence: TGCAGTGCTAGACGACTTGACAATGAGCAGTTCTTC. The encoded protein is CSARRLDNEQFF.

The chain combines TRBV4-1 with TRBJ1-4, with 7 positions matching TRBD1. The CDR3 extends over 15 amino acids. Germline assignment: CDR1 MGHRA and CDR2 YSYEKL. The junction had 2 bases not matched to a gene; V was cut back by 1 base and J by 3 bases. CDR3 DNA sequence: TGCGCCAGCAGCCAAGCGGGGACAGCTAATGAAAAACTGTTTTTT. Translated, it gives CASSQAGTANEKLFF.

This clonotype was counted only a few times. The rearrangement uses TRBV20-1 and TRBJ1-3; no clear D. This CDR3 is 14 amino acids long. V dropped 5 bases and J dropped 2 bases, with 13 bases sitting between them. CDR1 is DFQATT and CDR2 is SNEGSKA in the germline V gene (reference sequence). The CDR3, as DNA: TGCAGTGCTGAACCTATCCAGCCTGGAAACACCATATATTTT. Its translation is CSAEPIQPGNTIYF.

This clonotype was counted between two and nine times. CDR3 sequence: CASSPPGEYEQYF. In DNA form, the CDR3 reads TGTGCCAGCTCACCACCGGGCGAATACGAGCAGTACTTC. The chain is built from TRBV18 and TRBJ2-7; D gene ambiguous. CDR1 and CDR2 from the germline V gene are KGHSH and LQKENI. The CDR3 totals 13 residues. V was pared by 0 bases and J by 4 bases, with 7 bases between.

This clonotype was recorded a few times. V usage is TRBV6-5 and J usage is TRBJ2-2; D possibly matches TRBD1 or TRBD2 (5 bases each). Looked up from germline, CDR1 is MNHEY and CDR2 is SVGAGI. The ends were cut back, 5 bases at V and 7 bases at J, with 26 bases in the middle. There are 18 residues in the CDR3. CDR3 nucleotide sequence: TGTGCCAGCAGTAACTATCCCGGGACCTCGGGCGTGCTCGGGGAGCTGTTTTTT. This codes for CASSNYPGTSGVLGELFF.

In this sample, this clonotype turned up a few times. This chain joins TRBV5-1 and TRBJ2-3, with 7 bases aligning to TRBD2. This CDR3 comprises 13 residues. CDR1 and CDR2 from the germline V gene are SGHRS and YFSETQ. With 3 bases clipped from V and 3 bases from J, the junction kept 1 base outside the gene matches. For the CDR3, the DNA is TGCGCCAGCAGCTACGGGAGGACAGATACGCAGTATTTT. Protein product: CASSYGRTDTQYF.